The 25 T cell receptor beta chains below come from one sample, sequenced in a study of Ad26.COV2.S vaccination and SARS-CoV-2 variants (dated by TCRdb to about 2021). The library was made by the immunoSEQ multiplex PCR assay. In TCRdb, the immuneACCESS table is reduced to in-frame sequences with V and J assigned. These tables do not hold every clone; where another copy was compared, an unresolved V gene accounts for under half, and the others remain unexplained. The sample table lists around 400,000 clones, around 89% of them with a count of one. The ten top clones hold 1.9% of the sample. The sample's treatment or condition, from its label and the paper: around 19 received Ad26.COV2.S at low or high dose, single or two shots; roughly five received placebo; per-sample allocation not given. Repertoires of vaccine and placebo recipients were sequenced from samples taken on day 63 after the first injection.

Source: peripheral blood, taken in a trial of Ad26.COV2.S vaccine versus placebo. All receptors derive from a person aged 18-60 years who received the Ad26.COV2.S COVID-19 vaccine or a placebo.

The DNA of the CDR3 is TGTGCCACCAGCAGAGATGGAGGGGACGAAGCTTTCTTT. Its translation: CATSRDGGDEAFF. The V and J genes are TRBV15 and TRBJ1-1, with TRBD1 as a possible D gene (5 bases). CDR1 and CDR2 (germline): LNHNV, YYDKDF (reference sequence). CDR3 length equals 13 residues. The ends were cut back, 0 bases at V and 8 bases at J, with 10 bases in the middle.

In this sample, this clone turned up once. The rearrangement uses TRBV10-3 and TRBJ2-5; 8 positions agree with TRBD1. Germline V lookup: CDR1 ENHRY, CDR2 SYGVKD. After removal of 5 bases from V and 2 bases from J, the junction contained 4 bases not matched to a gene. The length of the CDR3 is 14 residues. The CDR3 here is CAISLTGGQETQYF. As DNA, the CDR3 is TGTGCCATCAGTCTCACAGGGGGGCAAGAGACCCAGTACTTC.

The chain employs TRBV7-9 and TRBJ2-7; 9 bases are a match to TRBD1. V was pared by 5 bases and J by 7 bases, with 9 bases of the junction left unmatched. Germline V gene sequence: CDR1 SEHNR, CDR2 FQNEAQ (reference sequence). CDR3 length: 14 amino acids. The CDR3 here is CASSPEGQGREQYF. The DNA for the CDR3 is TGTGCCAGCAGCCCCGAGGGACAGGGACGGGAGCAGTACTTC. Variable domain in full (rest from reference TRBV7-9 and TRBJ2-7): DTGVSQNPRHKITKRGQNVTFRCDPISEHNRLYWYRQTLGQGPEFLTYFQNEAQLEKSRLLSDRFSAERPKGSFSTLEIQRTEQGDSAMYLCASSPEGQGREQYFGPGTRLTVT.

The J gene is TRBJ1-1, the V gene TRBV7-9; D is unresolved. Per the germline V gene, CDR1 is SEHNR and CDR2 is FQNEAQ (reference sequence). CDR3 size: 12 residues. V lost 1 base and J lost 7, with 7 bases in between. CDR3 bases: TGTGCCAGCAGCTTAGAGTCCTTTGAAGCTTTCTTT. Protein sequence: CASSLESFEAFF.

In DNA, the CDR3 is TGTGCCAGCAGCCCAAGTCGAGTACGCAATCAGCCCCAGCATTTT. Translation gives CASSPSRVRNQPQHF. The chain employs TRBV7-2 and TRBJ1-5; D gene uncertain. There are 15 residues in the CDR3. CDR1 and CDR2 from the germline V gene are SGHTA and FQGNSA. Between the trimmed V and J ends, which lost 5 bases and 2 bases, there was a span of 13 bases.

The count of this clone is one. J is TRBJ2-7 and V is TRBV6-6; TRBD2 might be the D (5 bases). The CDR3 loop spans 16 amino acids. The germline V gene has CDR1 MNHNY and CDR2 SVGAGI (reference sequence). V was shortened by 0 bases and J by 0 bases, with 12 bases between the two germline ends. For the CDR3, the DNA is TGTGCCAGCAGTTACTCGTCACAGCGGAGCTCCTACGAGCAGTACTTC. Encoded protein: CASSYSSQRSSYEQYF.

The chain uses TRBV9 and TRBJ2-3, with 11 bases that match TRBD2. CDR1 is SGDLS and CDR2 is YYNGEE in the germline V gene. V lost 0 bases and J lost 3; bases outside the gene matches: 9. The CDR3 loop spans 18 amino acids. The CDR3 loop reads CASSVGLAGGVVTDTQYF. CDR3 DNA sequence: TGTGCCAGCAGCGTAGGCCTAGCGGGAGGAGTAGTAACAGATACGCAGTATTTT.

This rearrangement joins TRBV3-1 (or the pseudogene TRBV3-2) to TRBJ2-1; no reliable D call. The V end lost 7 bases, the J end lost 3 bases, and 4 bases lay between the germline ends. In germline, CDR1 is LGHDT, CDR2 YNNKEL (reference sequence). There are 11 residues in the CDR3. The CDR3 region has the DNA TGTGCCAGCACCAACTACAATGAGCAGTTCTTC. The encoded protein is CASTNYNEQFF.

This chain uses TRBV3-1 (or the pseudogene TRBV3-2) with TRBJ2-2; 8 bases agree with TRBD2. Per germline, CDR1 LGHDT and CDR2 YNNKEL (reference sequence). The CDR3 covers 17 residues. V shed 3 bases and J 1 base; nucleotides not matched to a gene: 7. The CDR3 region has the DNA TGTGCCAGCAGCCATATTAATAGCGGGAAGAACACCGGGGAGCTGTTTTTT. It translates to CASSHINSGKNTGELFF.

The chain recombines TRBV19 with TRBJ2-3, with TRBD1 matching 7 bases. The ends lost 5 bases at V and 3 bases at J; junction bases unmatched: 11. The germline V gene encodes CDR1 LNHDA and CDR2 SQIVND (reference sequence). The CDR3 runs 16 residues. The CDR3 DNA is TGTGCCAGTAGTGACCGGACAGGTTCGTCTACAGATACGCAGTATTTT. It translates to CASSDRTGSSTDTQYF.

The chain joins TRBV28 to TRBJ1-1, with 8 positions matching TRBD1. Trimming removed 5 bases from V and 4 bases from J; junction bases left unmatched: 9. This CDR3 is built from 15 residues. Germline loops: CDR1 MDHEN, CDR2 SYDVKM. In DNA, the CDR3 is TGTGCCAGCAGTCCGAGACAGGGGAGCATCACTGAAGCTTTCTTT. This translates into CASSPRQGSITEAFF.

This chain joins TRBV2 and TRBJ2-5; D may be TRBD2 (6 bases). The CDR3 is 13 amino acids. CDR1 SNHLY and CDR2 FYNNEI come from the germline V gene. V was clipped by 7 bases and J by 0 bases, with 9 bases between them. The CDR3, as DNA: TGTGCCAGCACCCTAGCGAACCAAGAGACCCAGTACTTC. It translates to CASTLANQETQYF.

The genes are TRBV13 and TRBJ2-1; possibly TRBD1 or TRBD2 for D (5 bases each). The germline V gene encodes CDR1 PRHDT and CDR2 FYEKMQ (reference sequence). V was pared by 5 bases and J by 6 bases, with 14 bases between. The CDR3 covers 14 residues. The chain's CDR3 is CASSQGTPRNEQFF. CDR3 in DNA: TGTGCCAGCAGCCAAGGGACCCCTCGCAATGAGCAGTTCTTC.

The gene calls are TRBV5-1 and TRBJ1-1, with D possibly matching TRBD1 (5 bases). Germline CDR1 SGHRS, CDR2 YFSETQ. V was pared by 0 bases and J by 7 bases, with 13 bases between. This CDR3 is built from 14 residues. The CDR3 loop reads CASSLESGPLEAFF. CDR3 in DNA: TGCGCCAGCAGCTTGGAATCAGGGCCCCTTGAAGCTTTCTTT.

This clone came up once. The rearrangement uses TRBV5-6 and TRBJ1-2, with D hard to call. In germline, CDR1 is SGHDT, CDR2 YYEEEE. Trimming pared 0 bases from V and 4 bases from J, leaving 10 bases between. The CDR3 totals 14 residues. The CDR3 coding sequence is TGTGCCAGCAGCTTGGAGCCAGGCCTCTATGGCTACACCTTC. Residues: CASSLEPGLYGYTF.

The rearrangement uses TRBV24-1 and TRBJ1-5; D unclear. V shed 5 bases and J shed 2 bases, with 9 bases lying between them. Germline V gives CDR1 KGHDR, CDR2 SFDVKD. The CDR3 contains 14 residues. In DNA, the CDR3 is TGTGCCACCAGTGGCGAGGCTGGCAATCAGCCCCAGCATTTT. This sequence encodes CATSGEAGNQPQHF.

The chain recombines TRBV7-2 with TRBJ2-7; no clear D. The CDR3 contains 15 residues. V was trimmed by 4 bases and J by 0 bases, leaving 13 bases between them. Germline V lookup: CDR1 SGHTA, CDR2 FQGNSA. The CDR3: CASSYGLRSSYEQYF. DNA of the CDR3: TGTGCCAGCAGCTACGGGCTTAGGAGCTCCTACGAGCAGTACTTC.

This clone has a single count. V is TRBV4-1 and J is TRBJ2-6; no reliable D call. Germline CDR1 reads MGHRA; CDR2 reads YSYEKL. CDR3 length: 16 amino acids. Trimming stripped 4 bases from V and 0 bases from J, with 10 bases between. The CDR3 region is CASSLDVNSGANVLTF. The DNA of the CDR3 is TGCGCCAGCAGCCTCGATGTCAACTCTGGGGCCAACGTCCTGACTTTC.

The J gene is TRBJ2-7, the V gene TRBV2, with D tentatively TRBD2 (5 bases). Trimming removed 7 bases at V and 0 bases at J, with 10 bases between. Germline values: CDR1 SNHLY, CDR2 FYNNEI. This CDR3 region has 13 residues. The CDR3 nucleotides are TGTGCCAGCACCGGCGGGCCCTCCTACGAGCAGTACTTC. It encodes CASTGGPSYEQYF.

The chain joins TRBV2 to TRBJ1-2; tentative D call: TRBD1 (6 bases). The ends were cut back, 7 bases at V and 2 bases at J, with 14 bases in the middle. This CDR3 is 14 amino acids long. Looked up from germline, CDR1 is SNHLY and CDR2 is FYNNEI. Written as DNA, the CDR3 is TGTGCCAGCACTGAGGGAGGGGGGAACTATGGCTACACCTTC. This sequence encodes CASTEGGGNYGYTF.

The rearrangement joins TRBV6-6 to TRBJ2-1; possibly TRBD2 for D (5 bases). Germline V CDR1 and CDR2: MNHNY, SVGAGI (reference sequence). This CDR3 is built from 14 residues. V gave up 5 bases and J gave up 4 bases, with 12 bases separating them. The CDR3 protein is CASSEGRDYNEQFF. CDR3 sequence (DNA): TGTGCCAGCAGTGAGGGCAGAGATTACAATGAGCAGTTCTTC.

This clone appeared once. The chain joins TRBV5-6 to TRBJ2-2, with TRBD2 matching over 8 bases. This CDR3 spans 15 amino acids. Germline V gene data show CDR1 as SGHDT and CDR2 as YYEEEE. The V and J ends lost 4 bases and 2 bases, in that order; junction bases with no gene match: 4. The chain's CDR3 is CASSLSGVNTGELFF. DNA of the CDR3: TGTGCCAGCAGCCTTAGCGGGGTTAACACCGGGGAGCTGTTTTTT.

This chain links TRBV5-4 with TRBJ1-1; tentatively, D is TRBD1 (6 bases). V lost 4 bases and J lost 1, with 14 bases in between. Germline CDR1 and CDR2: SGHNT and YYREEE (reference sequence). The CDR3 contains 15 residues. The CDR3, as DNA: TGTGCCAGCAGCCCGGGGGGGGCCGGGAACACTGAAGCTTTCTTT. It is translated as CASSPGGAGNTEAFF.

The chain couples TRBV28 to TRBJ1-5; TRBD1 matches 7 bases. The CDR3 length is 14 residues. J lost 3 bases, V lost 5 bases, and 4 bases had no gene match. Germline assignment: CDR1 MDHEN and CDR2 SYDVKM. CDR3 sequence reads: CASSVRGVNQPQHF. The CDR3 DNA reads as TGTGCCAGCAGTGTCAGGGGGGTCAATCAGCCCCAGCATTTT.

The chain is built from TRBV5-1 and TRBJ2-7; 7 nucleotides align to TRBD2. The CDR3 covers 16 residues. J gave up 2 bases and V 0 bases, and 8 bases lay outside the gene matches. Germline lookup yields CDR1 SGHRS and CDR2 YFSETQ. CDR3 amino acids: CASSLDGGGLPYEQYF. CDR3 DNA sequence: TGCGCCAGCAGCTTGGATGGGGGAGGGCTGCCCTACGAGCAGTACTTC.